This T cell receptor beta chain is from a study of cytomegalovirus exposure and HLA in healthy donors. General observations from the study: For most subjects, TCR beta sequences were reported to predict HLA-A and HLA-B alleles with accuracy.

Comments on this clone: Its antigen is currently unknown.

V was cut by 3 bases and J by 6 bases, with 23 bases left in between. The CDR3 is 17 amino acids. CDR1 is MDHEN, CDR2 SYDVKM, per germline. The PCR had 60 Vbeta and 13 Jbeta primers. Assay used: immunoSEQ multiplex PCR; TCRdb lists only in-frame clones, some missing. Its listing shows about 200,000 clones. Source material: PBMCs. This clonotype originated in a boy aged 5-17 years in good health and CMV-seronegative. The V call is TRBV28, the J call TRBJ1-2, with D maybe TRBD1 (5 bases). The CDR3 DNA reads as TGTGCCAGCAGTTTCGATGCCGGGGGTTTGGGGAGAAATGGCTACACCTTC. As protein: CASSFDAGGLGRNGYTF.